The subject of this entry is one TCR beta chain. What it recognizes is unknown. The immunoSEQ assay was version 4, run in survey mode. Profiled with immunoSEQ multiplex PCR; TCRdb holds only in-frame clones, not every one. The data show about 40,000 clones, more than 75% seen once. J gave up 6 bases and V 2 bases, and 7 bases lay outside the gene matches. Germline V lookup: CDR1 KGHSH, CDR2 LQKENI. This CDR3 has 14 residues. The record originates from a study of persistence of HIV-infected CD4 T cells. About the research overall: The sample holds CD4+ T cells responsive to CMV or HIV-1 Gag. Study-wide points: Compared with CD3/CD28-stimulated cells, CMV- and Gag-responding cells showed lower TCRbeta richness. Degenerate expanded CDR3beta sequences were enriched among CMV- and Gag-responding cells.

Overlapping HIV-1 Gag 15-mer peptides at about 1 ug per peptide per mL were used. Memory cells lacking CD40L and CD69 with high CD45RO were sorted. Specimen: cultured CD4+ T cells from PBMCs, collected from a patient who received antiretroviral therapy. The receptor was derived from an adult with HIV. The donor label of this sample is uncertain. The chain combines TRBV18 with TRBJ2-7; 7 positions agree with TRBD2. Here the CDR3 reads CASSPSSGATEQYF. The CDR3 region has the DNA TGTGCCAGCTCACCATCCAGCGGGGCCACCGAGCAGTACTTC.